This TCR beta chain was identified in a study of blood T cell repertoires in COVID-19. The overall study: The origin of the acute and convalescent COVID-19 samples was the United States, Italy and Spain. PBMCs, B-cell-depleted T cells, or T cells were the source of the cDNA or gDNA that made up the material.

V lost 5 bases and J lost 5; bases outside the gene matches: 7. This CDR3 region has 14 residues. From germline, CDR1 is SGHTA and CDR2 FQGTGA. In the original processing: Using reference gene primer amplification, nucleated cell counts were estimated. Clones were read by immunoSEQ multiplex PCR, and TCRdb kept only the in-frame ones, dropping some. V, J and clone size were drawn from that table, and D and trimming were deduced from the DNA. The sample has approximately 240,000 clones; roughly 80% are singletons. This clone is a singleton in its sample. The specimen was peripheral blood. V and J are TRBV7-3 and TRBJ2-7; 9 nucleotides match TRBD2. This sequence originates from a woman in her twenties or thirties who had recovered from COVID-19. The CDR3 DNA is TGTGCCAGCAGCCAAGGGACTAGCACTGACGAGCAGTACTTC. Amino acids: CASSQGTSTDEQYF.